These 21 T cell receptor beta chains came from one sample sequenced in a study of regulatory T cells in long-lasting Graves disease. Investigators prepared the TCR beta libraries by applying iRepertoire HTBI primers and Arm-PCR of CDR3 regions. Each CDR3 protein is one row after TCRdb ran MiXCR on the multiplex PCR reads. The profile covers roughly 450,000 distinct CDR3 sequences, with about 20% appearing a single time and roughly 8% taken by the ten largest. The time point here: persistent/refractory GD, antithyroid drugs over 5 years with positive TRAb. Extracted RNA from PBMCs served as the source of the TCR library. The sequenced sample was peripheral blood mononuclear cells (PBMCs), obtained when the disease was refractory, from a patient treated with antithyroid drugs. The receptors here all came from a female donor with Graves disease.

This clonotype was seen many times. The rearrangement links TRBV9 to TRBJ2-7; unclear D gene. The germline gives CDR1 SGDLS, CDR2 YYNGEE. CDR3 length: 14 residues. Trimming took off 0 bases at V and 3 bases at J, with 10 bases between the two ends. The CDR3 sequence: CASSVVSSDYEQYF. The DNA for the CDR3 is TGTGCCAGCAGCGTAGTTTCATCCGACTACGAGCAGTACTTC.

This clonotype was seen a few times. The V and J genes are TRBV7-9 and TRBJ1-1; possible D gene TRBD1, 6 bases. Germline V gives CDR1 SEHNR, CDR2 FQNEAQ (reference sequence). The CDR3 has 18 amino acids. V lost 1 base, J lost 4 bases, and 22 bases lay in between. The DNA for the CDR3 is TGTGCCAGCAGCTTAGTTTCAGGGGAGCACCCGCACGGCACTGAAGCTTTCTTT. This encodes CASSLVSGEHPHGTEAFF.

CDR3 protein: CSVGTGRDQPQHF. The CDR3 nucleotides are TGCAGCGTCGGGACAGGGCGTGATCAGCCCCAGCATTTT. The chain joins TRBV29-1 to TRBJ1-5; TRBD1 matches at 9 bases. This CDR3 has 13 amino acids. Trimming removed 6 bases from V and 5 bases from J; junction bases left unmatched: 5. The germline gives CDR1 SQVTM, CDR2 ANQGSEA.

The table lists this clonotype with many counts. V and J are TRBV10-3 and TRBJ2-5; perhaps D is TRBD1 or TRBD2 (5 bases each). Trimming took off 2 bases at V and 0 bases at J, with 10 bases between the two ends. Looked up from germline, CDR1 is ENHRY and CDR2 is SYGVKD. This CDR3 contains 15 residues. The CDR3 nucleotides are TGTGCCATCAGTGAGGGAGGCAGGGACCAAGAGACCCAGTACTTC. It codes for CAISEGGRDQETQYF.

This clonotype was seen at least ten times. The chain has TRBV5-1 and TRBJ2-2; no firm D call. The CDR3 consists of 15 residues. Trimming took 0 bases from V and 1 from J, leaving 7 bases between them. Germline CDR1 is SGHRS and CDR2 is YFSETQ. The CDR3 sequence is CASSLGGLNTGELFF. In DNA, the CDR3 is TGCGCCAGCAGCTTGGGAGGCTTGAACACCGGGGAGCTGTTTTTT. Supplemented by reference TRBV5-1 and TRBJ2-2, the full variable domain reads KAGVTQTPRYLIKTRGQQVTLSCSPISGHRSVSWYQQTPGQGLQFLFEYFSETQRNKGNFPGRFSGRQFSNSRSEMNVSTLELGDSALYLCASSLGGLNTGELFFGEGSRLTVL.

This clonotype was seen repeatedly, ten times or more. J is TRBJ1-2 and V is TRBV27; D gene ambiguous. This CDR3 has 15 residues. The V end lost 4 bases, the J end lost 4 bases, and 16 bases lay between the germline ends. Germline V gene sequence: CDR1 MNHEY, CDR2 SMNVEV (reference sequence). CDR3 protein: CASSSWAGRGYGYTF. CDR3 coding DNA: TGTGCCAGCAGTTCGTGGGCGGGGAGAGGCTATGGCTACACCTTC.

The chain combines TRBV28 with TRBJ1-1; D remains ambiguous. There are 13 residues in the CDR3. CDR1 and CDR2 from the germline V gene are MDHEN and SYDVKM. V lost 5 bases to trimming and J lost 4 bases, with 11 bases between them. The CDR3 bases are TGTGCCAGCAGTCGTACAGTAGTCACTGAAGCTTTCTTT. Translated, it gives CASSRTVVTEAFF.

The genes are TRBV4-1 and TRBJ2-2, with TRBD2 matching 9 bases. Germline V gives CDR1 MGHRA, CDR2 YSYEKL. The CDR3 sequence is 16 residues long. With 1 base clipped from V and 5 bases from J, the junction kept 5 bases outside the gene matches. The CDR3, as DNA: TGCGCCAGCAGCCAAGTCGCGGGAGGGAGTACCGGGGAGCTGTTTTTT. Translated: CASSQVAGGSTGELFF.

This clonotype was detected ten times or more. The V call is TRBV28, the J call TRBJ2-7, with 11 bases identical to TRBD2. The V gene's germline CDR1 is MDHEN and CDR2 SYDVKM. The CDR3 runs to 15 residues. Trimming at V came to 5 bases and at J to 7 bases, leaving 10 bases not matched to a gene. The CDR3 spells CASSTLSGRAGEQYF. The CDR3 nucleotides read TGTGCCAGCAGTACCCTTAGCGGGAGGGCCGGGGAGCAGTACTTC.

The rearrangement joins TRBV19 to TRBJ2-6; 8 bases align to TRBD1. Germline-derived CDR1 and CDR2 are LNHDA and SQIVND (reference sequence). J was trimmed by 0 bases and V by 4 bases; bases with no gene match: 5. This CDR3 is 17 amino acids long. In DNA form, the CDR3 reads TGTGCCAGTAGTAAGACAGGGGCACCCTCTGGGGCCAACGTCCTGACTTTC. This codes for CASSKTGAPSGANVLTF.

Turning to this clonotype: This clone may be a read error of a much larger clone one base away. The CDR3 does not end in the conserved phenylalanine or tryptophan, so this is likely a read error. The chain employs TRBV12-3 or TRBV12-4 and TRBJ1-1, with D unresolved. This CDR3 is built from 14 residues. V lost 4 bases to trimming and J lost 1 base, with 10 bases between them. The CDR3 region is CASSSADWNTEAFS. CDR3 in DNA: TGTGCCAGCAGTTCCGCGGACTGGAACACTGAAGCTTTCTCT.

This sequence joins TRBV3-1 and TRBJ1-2; D is possibly TRBD1 (5 bases). Trimming left V 5 bases short and J 8 bases short, with 18 bases between. The CDR3 sequence is 14 residues long. Germline CDR1 is LGHDT and CDR2 is YNNKEL (reference sequence). The CDR3 is CASSTGPGLEGYTF. Here the CDR3 DNA reads TGTGCCAGCAGCACAGGACCCGGCTTAGAAGGCTACACCTTC.

This clonotype came up many times. V usage is TRBV12-3 or TRBV12-4 and J usage is TRBJ2-4; 11 bases are shared with TRBD1. Germline trimming cut 5 bases from V and 7 bases from J; bases unmatched to any gene: 7. The CDR3 length is 15 residues. CDR3 DNA sequence: TGTGCCAGCAGTGCGCTGGGGGACAGGGGGAACATTCAGTACTTC. It encodes CASSALGDRGNIQYF.

This clonotype was found many times. This rearrangement joins TRBV29-1 to TRBJ2-5; D gene unclear. This CDR3 has 12 residues. The germline gives CDR1 SQVTM, CDR2 ANQGSEA. The V end was cut by 3 bases, the J end by 7 bases, with 12 bases between. The CDR3 coding sequence is TGCAGCGTTGACGCGGAATTCGGGACCCAGTACTTC. This gives the protein CSVDAEFGTQYF.

The sample holds a few counts of this clonotype. The gene calls are TRBV20-1 and TRBJ1-5; TRBD1 agrees at 8 bases. The germline V gene has CDR1 DFQATT and CDR2 SNEGSKA (reference sequence). V lost 1 base and J lost 2; bases outside the gene matches: 4. The CDR3 sequence is 15 residues long. CDR3 nucleotide sequence: TGCAGTGCTAGAGTAGGGGGACAGGGCAATCAGCCCCAGCATTTT. It is translated as CSARVGGQGNQPQHF.

This clonotype was detected many times. The chain has TRBV12-3 or TRBV12-4 and TRBJ1-2; 7 bases align to TRBD1. J was trimmed by 5 bases and V by 6 bases; bases with no gene match: 6. The CDR3 sequence is 13 residues long. CDR3 protein: CASRGDSIYGYTF. The CDR3 bases are TGTGCCAGCAGAGGGGACAGTATATATGGCTACACCTTC.

With respect to this clonotype: A much larger clone lies one base from this, so it may be a read error. Because the CDR3 is missing its conserved closing phenylalanine or tryptophan, this is likely a read error. The J gene is TRBJ2-7, the V gene TRBV28; 9 bases map to TRBD2. Germline assignment: CDR1 MDHEN and CDR2 SYDVKM. The J segment lost 6 bases and the V segment lost 5 bases, leaving 8 bases of the junction unmatched. The CDR3 extends over 14 amino acids. The CDR3 here is CASSPSGRLAEQYS. The CDR3 coding sequence is TGTGCCAGCAGTCCCAGCGGGAGGCTGGCCGAGCAGTACTCC.

The genes are TRBV6-5 and TRBJ1-2, with D possibly matching TRBD1 (6 bases). V was clipped by 3 bases and J by 7 bases, with 15 bases between them. The CDR3 contains 14 residues. CDR1 and CDR2 from the germline V gene are MNHEY and SVGAGI. The CDR3 bases are TGTGCCAGCAGTTATATGGGGGGCTGGGGTGGCTACACCTTC. This sequence encodes CASSYMGGWGGYTF.

This clonotype was observed many times. The chain uses TRBV27 and TRBJ1-6, with D maybe TRBD1 (5 bases). The CDR3 covers 14 residues. CDR1 and CDR2 from the germline V gene are MNHEY and SMNVEV (reference sequence). V was clipped by 2 bases and J by 7 bases, with 9 bases between them. The CDR3, as DNA: TGTGCCAGCAGTTTAGAACAGGACAATTCACCCCTCCACTTT. Encoded protein: CASSLEQDNSPLHF.

The J gene is TRBJ1-1, the V gene TRBV7-9; 8 bases are shared with TRBD1. Germline CDR1 SEHNR, CDR2 FQNEAQ (reference sequence). The CDR3 loop spans 15 amino acids. V lost 5 bases to trimming and J lost 7 bases; unmatched junction nucleotides: 12. The CDR3 sequence: CASSQLTGALSEAFF. CDR3 sequence (DNA): TGTGCCAGCAGCCAGCTGACAGGGGCGCTTAGTGAAGCTTTCTTT.

This clonotype was counted a few times. Sequence at one end of the junction differs from germline and may be a read error. This chain connects TRBV28 to TRBJ2-7, with D tentatively TRBD2 (6 bases). The CDR3 length is 14 residues. Germline CDR1 MDHEN, CDR2 SYDVKM. The CDR3, as DNA: TGTGCCAGCAGTTTAGGGGACTTGAAGTACGTGCAGTACTTC. Protein product: CASSLGDLKYVQYF.